The T cell receptor beta chain under discussion was sequenced for a study of blood T cell repertoires in COVID-19. The germline V gene encodes CDR1 KGHSH and CDR2 LQKENI. The CDR3 consists of 15 residues. V was cut by 3 bases and J by 0 bases, with 9 bases left in between. Method: immunoSEQ multiplex PCR; TCRdb's copy keeps in-frame clones and lacks some. The table records about 140,000 clones, about 88% of them present only once. A word on this clone: This sample also contains other DNA sequences that code for the same CDR3.

The rearrangement links TRBV18 to TRBJ1-5; D perhaps matches TRBD1 (5 bases). The sequenced sample was peripheral blood. This TCR was sampled from a human donor with COVID-19, enrolled during active disease. The donor label of this sample is uncertain. The CDR3 is CASSPTADSNQPQHF. Written as DNA, the CDR3 is TGTGCCAGCTCACCGACAGCTGATAGCAATCAGCCCCAGCATTTT.